This entry lists 15 T cell receptor beta chains sequenced from one sample in a study of shared clonotypes between healthy human individuals. The method was immunoSEQ multiplex PCR; TCRdb's version includes in-frame clones alone and lacks a portion of them. This sample yields about 1.1 million clones, of which more than 75% are seen a single time; 0.5% to 0.65% belongs to the top ten. Sample: memory CD4+ T cells from PBMCs. The subset here: CD45RA-negative fraction. These receptors were taken from a man aged 18 to 29 in good health. Some clones in this sample may be carry-over from other donors' samples.

This clone was recorded once. The chain employs TRBV28 and TRBJ1-5; D remains ambiguous. With 4 bases removed from V and 3 bases from J, the gap between germline ends came to 10 bases. Germline V gene sequence: CDR1 MDHEN, CDR2 SYDVKM. The CDR3 extends over 14 amino acids. Here the CDR3 reads CASSSAANNQPQHF. Here the CDR3 DNA reads TGTGCCAGCAGTTCGGCAGCTAACAATCAGCCCCAGCATTTT. Full variable domain (remainder filled in from reference TRBV28 and TRBJ1-5): DVKVTQSSRYLVKRTGEKVFLECVQDMDHENMFWYRQDPGLGLRLIYFSYDVKMKEKGDIPEGYSVSREKKERFSLILESASTNQTSMYLCASSSAANNQPQHFGDGTRLSIL.

This clone appeared once. The rearrangement uses TRBV7-8 and TRBJ1-3; D gene ambiguous. Germline CDR1 reads SGHVS; CDR2 reads FQNEAQ. The CDR3 contains 13 residues. Trimming shortened V by 5 bases and J by 5 bases, and 10 bases separated the two germline ends. Here the CDR3 reads CASSAKVRNTIYF. The CDR3 DNA sequence: TGTGCCAGCAGCGCGAAGGTGCGAAACACCATATATTTT.

The chain is built from TRBV11-2 and TRBJ1-2, with TRBD1 matching over 10 bases. CDR3 length equals 17 residues. Looked up from germline, CDR1 is SGHAT and CDR2 is FQNNGV. J lost 7 bases, V lost 5 bases, and 16 bases had no gene match. The CDR3 is CASSPLLGGTGAVGYTF. In DNA form, the CDR3 reads TGTGCCAGCAGCCCCCTTCTTGGGGGGACAGGGGCCGTTGGCTACACCTTC.

The chain is built from TRBV18 and TRBJ2-2, with D possibly matching TRBD1 (5 bases). There are 15 residues in the CDR3. Trimming cost V 5 bases and J 5 bases, with 15 bases left between them. Germline loops: CDR1 KGHSH, CDR2 LQKENI. CDR3 sequence reads: CASSSIFQGTGELFF. For the CDR3, the DNA is TGTGCCAGCTCATCAATATTTCAGGGAACCGGGGAGCTGTTTTTT.

This sequence joins TRBV6-5 and TRBJ2-5; 8 bases map to TRBD1. Germline V gene data show CDR1 as MNHEY and CDR2 as SVGAGI. Trimming at V came to 3 bases and at J to 5 bases, leaving 11 bases not matched to a gene. The CDR3 extends over 16 amino acids. CDR3 loop: CASSYSSRGRGETQYF. CDR3 DNA: TGTGCCAGCAGTTATTCGAGCAGGGGGCGCGGGGAGACCCAGTACTTC.

This clone was seen a few times. The rearrangement links TRBV7-3 to TRBJ1-2; tentatively, D is TRBD1 (6 bases). Trimming took off 1 base at V and 7 bases at J, with 10 bases between the two ends. The length of the CDR3 is 13 residues. Germline V gene data show CDR1 as SGHTA and CDR2 as FQGTGA. DNA for the CDR3: TGTGCCAGCAGCTTAAACACAGGGTCTGGCTACACCTTC. Residues: CASSLNTGSGYTF.

This chain joins TRBV6-5 and TRBJ2-7; TRBD1 is a possible D gene (6 bases). Germline CDR1 and CDR2: MNHEY and SVGAGI. CDR3 length: 13 residues. The V and J ends lost 6 bases and 1 base respectively, with 10 bases between them. CDR3 loop: CASRLDSSYEQYF. CDR3 nucleotides: TGTGCCAGCAGGCTGGACAGTTCCTACGAGCAGTACTTC.

The chain joins TRBV5-6 to TRBJ1-4; the D gene is possibly TRBD1 (5 bases). V lost 0 bases and J 7 bases, leaving 10 bases between the germline ends. The CDR3 sequence is 14 residues long. Germline V gives CDR1 SGHDT, CDR2 YYEEEE. The CDR3 loop is CASSLGRVSEKLFF. The CDR3 bases are TGTGCCAGCAGCTTGGGCAGGGTTAGTGAAAAACTGTTTTTT.

This chain connects TRBV19 to TRBJ1-4; a weak D match, TRBD1 (5 bases). CDR1 and CDR2 from the germline V gene are LNHDA and SQIVND (reference sequence). V lost 5 bases and J 13 bases, leaving 14 bases between the germline ends. The CDR3 covers 12 residues. In DNA form, the CDR3 reads TGTGCCAGTAGTCGGGACCCTTTTGGACTGTTTTTT. It translates to CASSRDPFGLFF. Based on the CDR3 plus reference TRBV19 and TRBJ1-4, the full variable domain is DGGITQSPKYLFRKEGQNVTLSCEQNLNHDAMYWYRQDPGQGLRLIYYSQIVNDFQKGDIAEGYSVSREKKESFPLTVTSAQKNPTAFYLCASSRDPFGLFFGSGTQLSVL.

The chain is built from TRBV28 and TRBJ1-2; TRBD1 agrees at 7 bases. V shed 8 bases and J 4 bases; nucleotides not matched to a gene: 13. Per the germline V gene, CDR1 is MDHEN and CDR2 is SYDVKM. The CDR3 has 15 residues. The DNA for the CDR3 is TGTGCCAGCGGGGGTCCGAGACAGGGAGTCTATGGCTACACCTTC. Translation gives CASGGPRQGVYGYTF.

Concerning this clone itself: The conserved closing phenylalanine or tryptophan is absent in this CDR3, likely reflecting a read error. Because the CDR3's place on the DNA is in doubt, the DNA is left out and the CDR3 is given as listed by TCRdb. The genes are TRBV30 and TRBJ1-2. Germline V gives CDR1 GTSNPN, CDR2 SVGIG (reference sequence). Including both end residues, the CDR3 is 11 amino acids long. The CDR3 protein is CAWSAGTGIGM.

The rearrangement joins TRBV5-1 to TRBJ2-2; D is undetermined. Germline CDR1 reads SGHRS; CDR2 reads YFSETQ. This CDR3 contains 14 residues. V lost 0 bases and J 7 bases, leaving 10 bases between the germline ends. This CDR3 is CASSLEPGIGELFF. In nucleotides, the CDR3 is TGCGCCAGCAGCTTGGAGCCAGGCATCGGGGAGCTGTTTTTT.

The CDR3 bases are TGTGCCAGCAGCTGGGGGACTAGCGGGTACGAGCAGTACTTC. It yields the protein CASSWGTSGYEQYF. J is TRBJ2-7 and V is TRBV7-9, with 12 positions matching TRBD2. There are 14 residues in the CDR3. Germline CDR1 SEHNR, CDR2 FQNEAQ (reference sequence). Trimming removed 4 bases from V and 4 bases from J; junction bases left unmatched: 2.

In regard to this clone: A much larger clone lies a single base off, so this may be a read error. The CDR3 nucleotides are TGTGCCAGCAGCCCCGGGGTTCTTAGGGGCTGCACCTTC. Its translation is CASSPGVLRGCTF. The chain recombines TRBV7-4 with TRBJ1-2; tentative D call: TRBD1 (5 bases). Per the germline V gene, CDR1 is SGHVT and CDR2 is SQSDAQ. The CDR3 length is 13 residues. Looking up the rest from reference TRBV7-4 and TRBJ1-2 gives the full variable domain: GAGVSQSPRYKVAKRGRDVALRCDSISGHVTLYWYRQTLGQGSEVLTYSQSDAQRDKSGRPSGRFSAERPERSVSTLKIQRTEQGDSAVYLCASSPGVLRGCTFGSGTRLTVV.

V and J are TRBV6-5 and TRBJ1-2; TRBD1 is a possible D gene (6 bases). The V end was cut by 6 bases, the J end by 5 bases, with 13 bases between. The CDR3 is 13 amino acids. Germline V lookup: CDR1 MNHEY, CDR2 SVGAGI. CDR3 region: CASSEDSRYGYTF. The CDR3 nucleotides read TGTGCCAGCAGCGAGGACAGCCGGTATGGCTACACCTTC.